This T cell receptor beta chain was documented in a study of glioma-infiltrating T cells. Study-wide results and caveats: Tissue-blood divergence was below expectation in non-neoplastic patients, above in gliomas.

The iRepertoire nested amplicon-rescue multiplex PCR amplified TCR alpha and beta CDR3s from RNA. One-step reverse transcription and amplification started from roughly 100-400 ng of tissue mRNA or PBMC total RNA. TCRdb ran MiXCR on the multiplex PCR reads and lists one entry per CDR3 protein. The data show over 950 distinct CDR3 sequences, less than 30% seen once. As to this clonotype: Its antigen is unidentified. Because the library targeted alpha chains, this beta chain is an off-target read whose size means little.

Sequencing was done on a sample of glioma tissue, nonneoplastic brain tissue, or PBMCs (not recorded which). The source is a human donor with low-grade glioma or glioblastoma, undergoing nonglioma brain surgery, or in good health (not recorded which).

The CDR3 DNA is TGTGCCAGCAGTTTGGACCATTCAGGGACCCAGTACTTC. Translating it yields CASSLDHSGTQYF. The V call is TRBV28, the J call TRBJ2-5; unclear D gene. Germline values: CDR1 MDHEN, CDR2 SYDVKM. V was cut by 3 bases and J by 7 bases, with 12 bases left in between. The CDR3 extends over 13 amino acids.